These 25 T cell receptor beta chains were all obtained from the same sample, sequenced in a study of cytomegalovirus exposure and HLA in healthy donors. With 60 Vbeta and 13 Jbeta primers, the PCR was carried out. The protocol was immunoSEQ multiplex PCR, while the TCRdb copy is restricted to in-frame clones and leaves out a portion. Found here are approximately 100,000 clones, around 74% of them singletons; the top ten hold under 2%. Material for sequencing was PBMCs. These receptors all stem from a male donor in good health and CMV-seronegative.

This chain joins TRBV7-2 and TRBJ1-4, with D possibly TRBD1 on 5 matching bases. V was cut by 4 bases and J by 6 bases, with 12 bases left in between. This CDR3 comprises 14 residues. Germline-derived CDR1 and CDR2 are SGHTA and FQGNSA. In DNA, the CDR3 is TGTGCCAGCAGCTCCGGGACTCGATATGAAAAACTGTTTTTT. Translated: CASSSGTRYEKLFF.

This rearrangement joins TRBV5-1 to TRBJ1-1, with TRBD1 identical over 8 bases. V was pared by 4 bases and J by 1 base, with 9 bases of the junction left unmatched. The CDR3 spans 16 residues. In germline, CDR1 is SGHRS, CDR2 YFSETQ. As DNA, the CDR3 is TGCGCCAGCAGCGCCATACAACAGGGGGAGAACACTGAAGCTTTCTTT. Protein: CASSAIQQGENTEAFF. The whole variable domain, remainder taken from reference TRBV5-1 and TRBJ1-1, is KAGVTQTPRYLIKTRGQQVTLSCSPISGHRSVSWYQQTPGQGLQFLFEYFSETQRNKGNFPGRFSGRQFSNSRSEMNVSTLELGDSALYLCASSAIQQGENTEAFFGQGTRLTVV.

J is TRBJ2-5 and V is TRBV5-6; 11 bases are a match to TRBD2. The DNA end is a closer match to TRBJ2-7, so the J assignment may be wrong. The CDR3 length is 14 residues. Germline loops: CDR1 SGHDT, CDR2 YYEEEE. CDR3 amino acids: CASSPGLADYEQYF. The CDR3 DNA follows: TGTGCCAGCAGCCCGGGACTAGCGGACTACGAGCAGTACTTC.

This clone was picked up one time. This chain uses TRBV28 with TRBJ2-5; D remains ambiguous. The CDR3 contains 14 residues. The V gene's germline CDR1 is MDHEN and CDR2 SYDVKM. The V end was cut by 1 base, the J end by 0 bases, with 6 bases between. For the CDR3, the DNA is TGTGCCAGCAGTTTATCGCGGAACCAAGAGACCCAGTACTTC. Protein: CASSLSRNQETQYF.

This sequence joins TRBV10-3 and TRBJ2-5, with 7 positions matching TRBD1. The CDR3 length is 15 residues. Trimming took 4 bases from V and 3 from J; bases not matched to a gene: 8. Germline-derived CDR1 and CDR2 are ENHRY and SYGVKD. CDR3 DNA: TGTGCCATCAGTGTGGACAGGAAGGGAAAAGAGACCCAGTACTTC. Residues: CAISVDRKGKETQYF.

This chain joins TRBV5-1 and TRBJ1-4; D is possibly TRBD1 (5 bases). From germline, CDR1 is SGHRS and CDR2 YFSETQ. V dropped 0 bases and J dropped 16 bases, with 13 bases sitting between them. This CDR3 is built from 12 residues. CDR3 loop: CASSLEGLNPFF. DNA of the CDR3: TGCGCCAGCAGCTTGGAGGGGCTGAATCCGTTTTTT.

The chain is built from TRBV7-8 and TRBJ2-5; D may be TRBD1 (6 bases). The J call is uncertain, as TRBJ2-7 better fits the DNA end. The V gene's germline CDR1 is SGHVS and CDR2 FQNEAQ. This CDR3 is 15 amino acids long. The CDR3: CASRSYEGVSYEQYF. The CDR3 DNA reads TGTGCCAGCAGGTCCTACGAGGGGGTCTCCTACGAGCAGTACTTC.

The rearrangement joins TRBV7-2 to TRBJ2-1; perhaps TRBD2 as D (6 bases). The length of the CDR3 is 15 residues. Germline V gene data show CDR1 as SGHTA and CDR2 as FQGNSA. Trimming left V 4 bases short and J 4 bases short, with 14 bases between. The CDR3 spells CASSSAGRKYNEQFF. CDR3 DNA: TGTGCCAGCAGCTCCGCGGGACGGAAATACAATGAGCAGTTCTTC.

The chain uses TRBV7-8 and TRBJ1-4; D unresolved. Trimming took off 1 base at V and 3 bases at J, with 15 bases between the two ends. This CDR3 is built from 17 residues. Germline V gene lookup returns CDR1 SGHVS and CDR2 FQNEAQ. In DNA, the CDR3 is TGTGCCAGCAGCTTAGGGGTTGGGAGGTCTGCTAATGAAAAACTGTTTTTT. Translation gives CASSLGVGRSANEKLFF.

The J gene is TRBJ2-5, the V gene TRBV4-3; 8 nucleotides agree with TRBD1. This CDR3 spans 18 amino acids. After removal of 8 bases from V and 4 bases from J, the junction contained 21 bases not matched to a gene. Germline V gene sequence: CDR1 LGHNA, CDR2 YSLEER. This CDR3 reads CASSFRLGGRGRTETQYF. CDR3 sequence (DNA): TGCGCCAGCTCTTTTAGACTGGGGGGCAGGGGGCGGACAGAGACCCAGTACTTC.

The rearrangement joins TRBV30 to TRBJ2-7, with D hard to call. V was cut by 1 base and J by 2 bases, with 9 bases left in between. The germline CDR1 and CDR2 sequences are GTSNPN and SVGIG (reference sequence). This CDR3 is 13 amino acids long. The CDR3 loop reads CAWSGLFPYEQYF. The CDR3 DNA is TGTGCCTGGAGTGGACTCTTCCCCTACGAGCAGTACTTC.

In this sample, this clone turned up once. The chain couples TRBV28 to TRBJ1-4; D is perhaps TRBD1 (5 bases). The CDR3 has 15 amino acids. The V gene lost 2 bases and the J gene lost 8 bases, with 15 bases spanning the gap. Looked up from germline, CDR1 is MDHEN and CDR2 is SYDVKM. The DNA of the CDR3 is TGTGCCAGCAGTTTAATAGGGGATCTTGGAGAAAAACTGTTTTTT. It encodes CASSLIGDLGEKLFF.

The chain joins TRBV27 to TRBJ1-4; possible D gene TRBD1, 6 bases. Germline assignment: CDR1 MNHEY and CDR2 SMNVEV (reference sequence). The V end lost 11 bases, the J end lost 5 bases, and 18 bases lay between the germline ends. The length of the CDR3 is 14 residues. CDR3 in DNA: TGTGCCTCCTGCCGACAGGTGGGGAATGAAAAACTGTTTTTT. It is translated as CASCRQVGNEKLFF. The full variable domain, rest sourced from reference TRBV27 and TRBJ1-4, is EAQVTQNPRYLITVTGKKLTVTCSQNMNHEYMSWYRQDPGLGLRQIYYSMNVEVTDKGDVPEGYKVSRKEKRNFPLILESPSPNQTSLYFCASCRQVGNEKLFFGSGTQLSVL.

The J gene is TRBJ1-2, the V gene TRBV6-5; D is undetermined. Germline values: CDR1 MNHEY, CDR2 SVGAGI. V shed 0 bases and J shed 2 bases, with 7 bases lying between them. The CDR3 totals 14 residues. The chain's CDR3 is CASSYSRVNYGYTF. The DNA of the CDR3 is TGTGCCAGCAGTTACTCGAGGGTCAACTATGGCTACACCTTC.

By share, this clone counts as medium-sized. V gene TRBV27 combines with J gene TRBJ2-1, with 7 bases aligning to TRBD2. This CDR3 is 15 amino acids long. Germline trimming cut 5 bases from V and 2 bases from J; bases unmatched to any gene: 6. Germline V gene data show CDR1 as MNHEY and CDR2 as SMNVEV (reference sequence). Written as DNA, the CDR3 is TGTGCCAGCAGTGTTAGCGGGCCCCCCTACAATGAGCAGTTCTTC. As protein: CASSVSGPPYNEQFF.

The chain carries TRBV5-1 and TRBJ2-3, with D hard to call. CDR3 length: 14 residues. Trimming stripped 0 bases from V and 2 bases from J, with 7 bases between. Germline values: CDR1 SGHRS, CDR2 YFSETQ. The DNA of the CDR3 is TGCGCCAGCAGCTTGGAAGCCAACACAGATACGCAGTATTTT. It translates to CASSLEANTDTQYF.

The chain employs TRBV5-1 and TRBJ2-1; TRBD2 aligns across 13 bases. This CDR3 is 16 amino acids long. Germline V gene lookup returns CDR1 SGHRS and CDR2 YFSETQ. V dropped 4 bases and J dropped 3; count of bases not matched to a gene: 4. CDR3 sequence: CASSLGTSGIYNEQFF. Here the CDR3 DNA reads TGCGCCAGCAGCCTAGGGACTAGCGGGATCTACAATGAGCAGTTCTTC.

The rearrangement links TRBV6-5 to TRBJ2-3, with D maybe TRBD2 (5 bases). V gave up 6 bases and J gave up 5 bases, with 9 bases separating them. Germline CDR1 and CDR2: MNHEY and SVGAGI. The length of the CDR3 is 12 residues. The CDR3 coding sequence is TGTGCCAGCAGAGGGAGCGGAGATACGCAGTATTTT. Translating gives CASRGSGDTQYF.

Turning to this clone: Compared with germline, one end of the junction differs, possibly owing to a read error. The chain couples TRBV4-1 to TRBJ1-4, with D uncertain. CDR1 is MGHRA and CDR2 is YSYEKL in the germline V gene. The CDR3 runs 12 residues. In nucleotides, the CDR3 is TGCGCCAGCAGCCCCGAGCCAGGAAGCCTACTTTTT. Translation: CASSPEPGSLLF.

The chain uses TRBV5-6 and TRBJ2-7; the D gene is possibly TRBD1 (7 bases). Looked up from germline, CDR1 is SGHDT and CDR2 is YYEEEE. The CDR3 covers 15 residues. Trimming took 4 bases from V and 3 from J, leaving 17 bases between them. Here the CDR3 reads CASSLIGQGGYEQYF. The DNA for the CDR3 is TGTGCCAGCAGCCTAATAGGGCAGGGGGGCTACGAGCAGTACTTC.

V and J are TRBV27 and TRBJ2-7; a weak D match, TRBD1 (6 bases). The germline V and J ends were trimmed by 5 bases and 2 bases, with 16 bases remaining between them. The CDR3 is 15 amino acids. Germline CDR1 and CDR2: MNHEY and SMNVEV (reference sequence). The CDR3 region has the DNA TGTGCCAGCAGTCCCCGACAGGAACCCACCTACGAGCAGTACTTC. Encoded protein: CASSPRQEPTYEQYF.

V is TRBV7-2 and J is TRBJ1-3, with TRBD1 matching 7 bases. V was pared by 4 bases and J by 1 base, with 7 bases of the junction left unmatched. The germline V gene has CDR1 SGHTA and CDR2 FQGNSA. The CDR3 runs 16 residues. CDR3 protein: CASSWTGTASGNTIYF. The CDR3 DNA reads as TGTGCCAGCAGCTGGACCGGGACAGCTTCTGGAAACACCATATATTTT.

V usage is TRBV7-2 and J usage is TRBJ2-7; TRBD1 might be the D (6 bases). Looked up from germline, CDR1 is SGHTA and CDR2 is FQGNSA. Deletions cut 4 bases from V and 5 bases from J, with 21 bases between. The CDR3 has 16 amino acids. CDR3 region: CASSSADRYREHEQYF. CDR3 coding DNA: TGTGCCAGCAGCTCGGCGGACCGATACAGGGAACACGAGCAGTACTTC.

The chain employs TRBV28 and TRBJ1-2; TRBD1 might be the D (6 bases). Per germline, CDR1 MDHEN and CDR2 SYDVKM. The CDR3 totals 13 residues. The ends were cut back, 6 bases at V and 8 bases at J, with 16 bases in the middle. CDR3 in amino acids: CASSLTGISGYTF. The CDR3 coding sequence is TGTGCCAGCAGCCTTACAGGGATCAGCGGCTACACCTTC.

The chain couples TRBV5-4 to TRBJ1-1, with D unclear. Deletions cut 0 bases from V and 1 base from J, with 7 bases between. The length of the CDR3 is 14 residues. Per the germline V gene, CDR1 is SGHNT and CDR2 is YYREEE (reference sequence). As DNA, the CDR3 is TGTGCCAGCAGCTTGGGTCGGTGGAACACTGAAGCTTTCTTT. It is translated as CASSLGRWNTEAFF.